The 27 T cell receptor beta chains presented below share a single source sample, sequenced in a study of radiotherapy plus CTLA-4 blockade in lung cancer. Assay: immunoSEQ multiplex PCR; the TCRdb copy retains only in-frame clones and omits some. The sample has some 23,000 clones; roughly 73% are singletons. The source was peripheral blood, collected from a patient treated with radiotherapy plus ipilimumab. Receptors originate from a human donor with non-small cell lung cancer who had stable disease on radiotherapy plus ipilimumab.

This clone was observed once. One junction end disagrees with the germline gene, perhaps due to a read error. The rearrangement links TRBV7-8 to TRBJ2-7; D uncertain. There are 13 residues in the CDR3. In germline, CDR1 is SGHVS, CDR2 FQNEAQ. The CDR3 reads CASSLARQDSPSF. The DNA for the CDR3 is TGTGCCAGCAGCTTAGCCCGGCAGGATTCACCCTCATTC.

The rearrangement joins TRBV5-1 to TRBJ2-3, with 8 bases identical to TRBD2. The CDR3 is 20 amino acids. The J segment lost 0 bases and the V segment lost 4 bases, leaving 19 bases of the junction unmatched. Per germline, CDR1 SGHRS and CDR2 YFSETQ. The CDR3 region has the DNA TGCGCCAGCAGCCTCCCGGACAGCCCGGGACTAGTTCCCAGCACAGATACGCAGTATTTT. It is translated as CASSLPDSPGLVPSTDTQYF.

This clone showed up just once. The chain combines TRBV27 with TRBJ2-1; 9 bases are a match to TRBD1. Germline values: CDR1 MNHEY, CDR2 SMNVEV (reference sequence). V shed 5 bases and J 7 bases; nucleotides not matched to a gene: 3. The CDR3 loop spans 13 amino acids. The CDR3 DNA follows: TGTGCCAGCAGTGGACAGGGGAATAATGAGCAGTTCTTC. Amino acid sequence: CASSGQGNNEQFF.

The chain uses TRBV14 and TRBJ2-4; 8 bases are a match to TRBD1. The V gene's germline CDR1 is SGHDN and CDR2 FVKESK. This CDR3 contains 15 residues. Trimming cost V 5 bases and J 3 bases; bases outside gene matches: 6. Here the CDR3 reads CASSATGASKNIQYF. CDR3 in DNA: TGTGCCAGCAGCGCGACAGGGGCGAGCAAAAACATTCAGTACTTC.

The chain couples TRBV27 to TRBJ2-1, with TRBD2 as a possible D gene (6 bases). Trimming left V 1 base short and J 6 bases short, with 13 bases between. Germline-derived CDR1 and CDR2 are MNHEY and SMNVEV (reference sequence). The CDR3 has 15 amino acids. The CDR3 DNA reads TGTGCCAGCAGTTTATTAGGGACGACTAGCAATGAGCAGTTCTTC. It codes for CASSLLGTTSNEQFF.

The chain carries TRBV5-1 and TRBJ2-3; 13 bases align to TRBD2. After removal of 3 bases from V and 5 bases from J, the junction contained 6 bases not matched to a gene. This CDR3 region has 16 residues. Per the germline V gene, CDR1 is SGHRS and CDR2 is YFSETQ. DNA for the CDR3: TGCGCCAGCAGCTCACTAGCGGGAGGGGGAGTAGATACGCAGTATTTT. It codes for CASSSLAGGGVDTQYF.

The rearrangement links TRBV29-1 to TRBJ1-1; perhaps TRBD1 as D (5 bases). V was shortened by 7 bases and J by 1 base, with 13 bases between the two germline ends. The CDR3 totals 13 residues. From germline, CDR1 is SQVTM and CDR2 ANQGSEA. The CDR3 DNA reads TGCAGCGCCTCGACGGGGGGGAACACTGAAGCTTTCTTT. Protein: CSASTGGNTEAFF.

This clone ranks as medium-sized. The rearrangement uses TRBV7-9 and TRBJ1-1, with 7 bases lining up with TRBD1. Trimming cost V 7 bases and J 1 base; bases outside gene matches: 9. Germline V CDR1 and CDR2: SEHNR, FQNEAQ (reference sequence). The CDR3 runs to 15 residues. The CDR3 coding sequence is TGTGCCAGCATCAAGAAAGGGGGCGAGAACACTGAAGCTTTCTTT. This encodes CASIKKGGENTEAFF.

The CDR3 sequence: CASSQEGGGSYNEQFF. The CDR3 DNA sequence: TGCGCCAGCAGCCAAGAAGGGGGAGGGAGCTACAATGAGCAGTTCTTC. The gene calls are TRBV4-1 and TRBJ2-1; D might be TRBD2 (7 bases). Trimming shortened V by 0 bases and J by 3 bases, and 12 bases separated the two germline ends. Per germline, CDR1 MGHRA and CDR2 YSYEKL. The CDR3 consists of 16 residues.

The V and J genes are TRBV29-1 and TRBJ1-2; perhaps TRBD1 as D (5 bases). Germline-derived CDR1 and CDR2 are SQVTM and ANQGSEA. The V end lost 3 bases, the J end lost 2 bases, and 10 bases lay between the germline ends. The CDR3 loop spans 13 amino acids. CDR3 nucleotide sequence: TGCAGCGTTGAGGCCAGGGTCAACTATGGCTACACCTTC. Translating gives CSVEARVNYGYTF.

This clone came up a few times. The chain uses TRBV7-3 and TRBJ1-5; possible D gene TRBD1, 5 bases. Germline V CDR1 and CDR2: SGHTA, FQGTGA. The CDR3 has 14 amino acids. Trimming pared 1 base from V and 3 bases from J, leaving 7 bases between. This CDR3 is CASSLRGNNQPQHF. For the CDR3, the DNA is TGTGCCAGCAGCTTAAGGGGGAACAATCAGCCCCAGCATTTT.

As regards this clone: An end of the junction differs from the germline gene, which may be a read error. The V gene is TRBV28, the J gene TRBJ2-7, with 12 positions matching TRBD2. This CDR3 spans 16 amino acids. From germline, CDR1 is MDHEN and CDR2 SYDVKM. In nucleotides, the CDR3 is TGTGCCAGCAGTTCAAGACTAGCGGGAGTATCCCCCAGCCTCCACTTC. Protein: CASSSRLAGVSPSLHF.

The sample holds a few counts of this clone. This chain connects TRBV7-9 to TRBJ1-3; TRBD1 matches 7 bases. With 5 bases clipped from V and 4 bases from J, the junction kept 8 bases outside the gene matches. CDR1 and CDR2 from the germline V gene are SEHNR and FQNEAQ (reference sequence). The CDR3 has 15 amino acids. In DNA form, the CDR3 reads TGTGCCAGCAGCCTAACCGGGACAGCAGGAAACACCATATATTTT. It yields the protein CASSLTGTAGNTIYF.

The rearrangement joins TRBV19 to TRBJ2-1; 11 positions match TRBD2. This CDR3 has 17 amino acids. V lost 4 bases and J lost 0; bases outside the gene matches: 5. Per germline, CDR1 LNHDA and CDR2 SQIVND (reference sequence). CDR3 residues: CASSTLTSGNSYNEQFF. CDR3 DNA: TGTGCCAGTAGTACCCTGACTAGCGGGAACTCCTACAATGAGCAGTTCTTC. The full variable domain, its missing parts supplied by reference TRBV19 and TRBJ2-1, is DGGITQSPKYLFRKEGQNVTLSCEQNLNHDAMYWYRQDPGQGLRLIYYSQIVNDFQKGDIAEGYSVSREKKESFPLTVTSAQKNPTAFYLCASSTLTSGNSYNEQFFGPGTRLTVL.

V usage is TRBV6-4 and J usage is TRBJ2-7, with D perhaps matching TRBD2 (6 bases). The length of the CDR3 is 17 residues. Germline V gives CDR1 MRHNA, CDR2 SNTAGT. V lost 7 bases and J lost 0, with 22 bases in between. CDR3 in DNA: TGTGCCAGCATCCCAACATTGGGGAGGCCCTTCTCCTACGAGCAGTACTTC. This codes for CASIPTLGRPFSYEQYF.

The chain carries TRBV9 and TRBJ1-1; D is unresolved. CDR3 size: 17 residues. With 2 bases removed from V and 2 bases from J, the gap between germline ends came to 19 bases. Germline-derived CDR1 and CDR2 are SGDLS and YYNGEE. The CDR3 DNA is TGTGCCAGCAGCGTTCCGCCGGGAGGGCGGATTAACACTGAAGCTTTCTTT. Amino acids: CASSVPPGGRINTEAFF.

The V and J genes are TRBV5-1 and TRBJ1-1; D uncertain. Trimming removed 2 bases from V and 5 bases from J, with 13 bases in between. The CDR3 runs to 14 residues. CDR1 is SGHRS and CDR2 is YFSETQ in the germline V gene. The CDR3 DNA follows: TGCGCCAGCAGCTTATCGGGCCTACAGACTGAAGCTTTCTTT. It is translated as CASSLSGLQTEAFF. Full variable domain (remainder filled in from reference TRBV5-1 and TRBJ1-1): KAGVTQTPRYLIKTRGQQVTLSCSPISGHRSVSWYQQTPGQGLQFLFEYFSETQRNKGNFPGRFSGRQFSNSRSEMNVSTLELGDSALYLCASSLSGLQTEAFFGQGTRLTVV.

The chain joins TRBV5-1 to TRBJ1-1; 9 nucleotides agree with TRBD1. Germline V gene data show CDR1 as SGHRS and CDR2 as YFSETQ. Germline trimming cut 5 bases from V and 4 bases from J; bases unmatched to any gene: 12. The CDR3 extends over 16 amino acids. As DNA, the CDR3 is TGCGCCAGCAGTCGCGATGGGACAGGGCTGGGCACTGAAGCTTTCTTT. It encodes CASSRDGTGLGTEAFF.

This clone has only a few counts. The genes are TRBV12-5 and TRBJ1-2, with D maybe TRBD1 (5 bases). The germline CDR1 and CDR2 sequences are LGHNT and FRNRAP. This CDR3 has 16 residues. The ends were cut back, 0 bases at V and 4 bases at J, with 15 bases in the middle. The CDR3 region has the DNA TGTGCTAGTGGTTTGGTACTGTTTCAGGGTACCTATGGCTACACCTTC. Amino acids: CASGLVLFQGTYGYTF. Full variable domain (outside the CDR3, taken from reference TRBV12-5 and TRBJ1-2): DARVTQTPRHKVTEMGQEVTMRCQPILGHNTVFWYRQTMMQGLELLAYFRNRAPLDDSGMPKDRFSAEMPDATLATLKIQPSEPRDSAVYFCASGLVLFQGTYGYTFGSGTRLTVV.

The chain is built from TRBV5-6 and TRBJ2-3; 8 positions match TRBD2. J gave up 1 base and V 2 bases, and 0 bases lay outside the gene matches. Germline CDR1 reads SGHDT; CDR2 reads YYEEEE. The CDR3 runs to 14 residues. CDR3 residues: CASSLLAGTDTQYF. The CDR3 DNA follows: TGTGCCAGCAGCTTACTAGCGGGCACAGATACGCAGTATTTT.

J is TRBJ1-5 and V is TRBV11-2; TRBD1 might be the D (5 bases). The CDR3 loop spans 17 amino acids. Germline CDR1 and CDR2: SGHAT and FQNNGV. Trimming shortened V by 1 base and J by 5 bases, and 18 bases separated the two germline ends. The chain's CDR3 is CASSLVSWTRNDQPQHF. The CDR3 DNA follows: TGTGCCAGCAGCTTAGTTTCGTGGACAAGGAATGATCAGCCCCAGCATTTT.

V usage is TRBV7-6 and J usage is TRBJ1-2; maybe TRBD1 (5 bases). Germline V gives CDR1 SGHVS, CDR2 FNYEAQ. V was trimmed by 3 bases and J by 6 bases, leaving 20 bases between them. CDR3 size: 16 residues. The CDR3 DNA reads as TGTGCCAGCAGCTTGACGATGGGGCGCTCGGAGGATGGCTACACCTTC. Translated, it gives CASSLTMGRSEDGYTF. Supplemented by reference TRBV7-6 and TRBJ1-2, the full variable domain reads GAGVSQSPRYKVTKRGQDVALRCDPISGHVSLYWYRQALGQGPEFLTYFNYEAQQDKSGLPNDRFSAERPEGSISTLTIQRTEQRDSAMYRCASSLTMGRSEDGYTFGSGTRLTVV.

This chain connects TRBV27 to TRBJ2-5; a weak D match, TRBD2 (6 bases). Germline V lookup: CDR1 MNHEY, CDR2 SMNVEV (reference sequence). The CDR3 runs to 14 residues. Trimming pared 4 bases from V and 3 bases from J, leaving 12 bases between. The CDR3 nucleotides are TGTGCCAGCAGTTCTACCGGGACTGAAGAGACCCAGTACTTC. Residues: CASSSTGTEETQYF.

The rearrangement joins TRBV4-1 to TRBJ2-5; TRBD2 aligns across 9 bases. The CDR3 loop spans 15 amino acids. The germline gives CDR1 MGHRA, CDR2 YSYEKL. V shed 3 bases, J shed 1 base, and the junction held 3 bases outside the gene matches. The CDR3 here is CASSHISGGQETQYF. The CDR3 DNA is TGCGCCAGCAGCCACATTAGCGGGGGCCAAGAGACCCAGTACTTC.

The genes are TRBV7-6 and TRBJ1-1; TRBD1 matches 7 bases. The CDR3 covers 16 residues. Germline V gene data show CDR1 as SGHVS and CDR2 as FNYEAQ. With 5 bases clipped from V and 1 base from J, the junction kept 10 bases outside the gene matches. CDR3 coding DNA: TGTGCCAGCAGCGATACAGGGGTTAGGACGAACACTGAAGCTTTCTTT. It translates to CASSDTGVRTNTEAFF.

J is TRBJ1-1 and V is TRBV6-9; D gene uncertain. Germline CDR1 and CDR2: MNHGY and SVAAGI. Trimming pared 3 bases from V and 1 base from J, leaving 12 bases between. The CDR3 spans 15 residues. CDR3 DNA sequence: TGTGCCAGCAGTTACTCCGTCGCGACGAACACTGAAGCTTTCTTT. Encoded protein: CASSYSVATNTEAFF.

The J gene is TRBJ1-1, the V gene TRBV29-1, with a weak D call TRBD1 (6 bases). Germline CDR1 reads SQVTM; CDR2 reads ANQGSEA. Trimming removed 6 bases from V and 2 bases from J, with 16 bases in between. There are 14 residues in the CDR3. The CDR3 sequence is CSVATGTLNTEAFF. DNA of the CDR3: TGCAGCGTGGCCACCGGGACACTTAACACTGAAGCTTTCTTT.